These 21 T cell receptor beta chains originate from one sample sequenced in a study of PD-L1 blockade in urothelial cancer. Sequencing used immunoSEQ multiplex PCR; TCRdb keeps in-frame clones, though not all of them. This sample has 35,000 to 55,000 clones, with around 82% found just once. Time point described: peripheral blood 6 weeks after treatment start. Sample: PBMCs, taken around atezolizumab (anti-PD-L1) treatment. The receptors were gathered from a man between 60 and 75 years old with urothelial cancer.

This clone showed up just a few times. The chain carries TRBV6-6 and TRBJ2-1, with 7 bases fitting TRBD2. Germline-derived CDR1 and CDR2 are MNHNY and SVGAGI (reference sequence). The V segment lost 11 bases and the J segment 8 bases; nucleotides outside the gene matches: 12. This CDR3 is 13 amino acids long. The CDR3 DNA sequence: TGTGCCGCCCGGGGGGAGGCATCTTATGAGCAGTTCTTC. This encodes CAARGEASYEQFF.

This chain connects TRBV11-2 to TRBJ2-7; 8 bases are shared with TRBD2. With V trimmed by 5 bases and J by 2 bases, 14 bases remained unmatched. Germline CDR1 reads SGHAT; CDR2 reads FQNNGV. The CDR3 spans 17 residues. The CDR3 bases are TGTGCCAGCAGCCCGCTCCTGCAGCGGGGGCTTCCCTACGAGCAGTACTTC. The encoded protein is CASSPLLQRGLPYEQYF.

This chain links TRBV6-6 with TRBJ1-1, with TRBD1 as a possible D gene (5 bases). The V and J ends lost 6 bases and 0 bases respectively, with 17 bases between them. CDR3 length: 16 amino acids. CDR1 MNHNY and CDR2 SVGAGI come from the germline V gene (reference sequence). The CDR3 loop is CASSLTQGFMNTEAFF. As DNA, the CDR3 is TGTGCCAGCAGCCTCACCCAGGGTTTCATGAACACTGAAGCTTTCTTT.

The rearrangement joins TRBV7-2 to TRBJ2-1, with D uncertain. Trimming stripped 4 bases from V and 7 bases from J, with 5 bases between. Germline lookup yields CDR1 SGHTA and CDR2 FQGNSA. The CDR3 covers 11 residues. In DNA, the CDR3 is TGTGCCAGCAGCTCTAAGAATGAGCAGTTCTTC. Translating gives CASSSKNEQFF. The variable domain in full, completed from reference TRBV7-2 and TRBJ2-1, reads GAGVSQSPSNKVTEKGKDVELRCDPISGHTALYWYRQSLGQGLEFLIYFQGNSAPDKSGLPSDRFSAERTGGSVSTLTIQRTQQEDSAVYLCASSSKNEQFFGPGTRLTVL.

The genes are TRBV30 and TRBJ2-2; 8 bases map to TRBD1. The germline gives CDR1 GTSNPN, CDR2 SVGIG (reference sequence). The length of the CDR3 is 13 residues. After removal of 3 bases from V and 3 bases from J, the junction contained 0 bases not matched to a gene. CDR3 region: CAWRTGDTGELFF. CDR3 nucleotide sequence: TGTGCCTGGAGGACAGGGGACACCGGGGAGCTGTTTTTT.

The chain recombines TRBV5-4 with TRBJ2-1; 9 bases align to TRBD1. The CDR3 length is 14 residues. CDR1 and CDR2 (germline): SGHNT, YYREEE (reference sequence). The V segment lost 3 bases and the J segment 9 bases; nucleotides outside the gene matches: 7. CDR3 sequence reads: CASSSQQGAGEQFF. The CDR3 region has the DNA TGTGCCAGCAGCTCACAACAGGGGGCAGGTGAGCAGTTCTTC.

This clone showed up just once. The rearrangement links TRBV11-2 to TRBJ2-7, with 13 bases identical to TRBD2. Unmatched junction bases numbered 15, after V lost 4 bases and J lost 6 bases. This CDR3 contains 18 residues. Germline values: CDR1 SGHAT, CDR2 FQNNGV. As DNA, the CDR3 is TGTGCCAGCAGCTCAGGACTAGCGGGGGCTTATACGATGGGCGAGCAGTACTTC. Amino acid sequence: CASSSGLAGAYTMGEQYF.

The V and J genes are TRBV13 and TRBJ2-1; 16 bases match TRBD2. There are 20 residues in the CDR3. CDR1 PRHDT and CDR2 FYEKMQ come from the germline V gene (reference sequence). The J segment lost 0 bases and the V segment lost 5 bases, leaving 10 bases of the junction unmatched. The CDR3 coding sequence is TGTGCCAGCAGCCGTACCCCGGGACTAGCGGGAGGGGTCTCCTACAATGAGCAGTTCTTC. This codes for CASSRTPGLAGGVSYNEQFF.

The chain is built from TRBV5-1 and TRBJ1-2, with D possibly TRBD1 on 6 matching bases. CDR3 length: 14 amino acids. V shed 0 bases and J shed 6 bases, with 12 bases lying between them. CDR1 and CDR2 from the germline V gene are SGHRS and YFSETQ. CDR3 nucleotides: TGCGCCAGCAGCTTGGCCAGGGGAATTGATGGCTACACCTTC. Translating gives CASSLARGIDGYTF.

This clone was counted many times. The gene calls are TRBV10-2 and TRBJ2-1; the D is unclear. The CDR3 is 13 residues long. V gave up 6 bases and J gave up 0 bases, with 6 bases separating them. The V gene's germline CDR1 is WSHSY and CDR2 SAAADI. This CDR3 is CASRASSYNEQFF. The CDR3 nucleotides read TGCGCCAGCAGGGCTAGCTCCTACAATGAGCAGTTCTTC.

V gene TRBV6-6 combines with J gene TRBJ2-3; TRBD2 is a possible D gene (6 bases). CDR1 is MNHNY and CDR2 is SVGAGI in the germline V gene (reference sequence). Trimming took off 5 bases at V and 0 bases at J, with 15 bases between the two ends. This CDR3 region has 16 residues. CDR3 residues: CASSPRGSASTDTQYF. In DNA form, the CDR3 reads TGTGCCAGCAGTCCTCGGGGGAGTGCCAGCACAGATACGCAGTATTTT.

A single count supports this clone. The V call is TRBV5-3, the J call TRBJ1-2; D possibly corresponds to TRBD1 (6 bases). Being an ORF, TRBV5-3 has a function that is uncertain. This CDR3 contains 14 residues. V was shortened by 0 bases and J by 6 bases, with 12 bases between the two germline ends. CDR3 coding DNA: TGTGCCAGAAGCTTGGTACAGGGTTATGATGGCTACACCTTC. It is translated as CARSLVQGYDGYTF.

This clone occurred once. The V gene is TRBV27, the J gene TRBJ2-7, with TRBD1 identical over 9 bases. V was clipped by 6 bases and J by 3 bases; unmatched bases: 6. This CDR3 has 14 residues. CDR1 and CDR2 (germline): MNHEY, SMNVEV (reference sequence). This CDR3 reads CASSPGTGIYEQYF. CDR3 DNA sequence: TGTGCCAGCAGCCCCGGGACAGGGATCTACGAGCAGTACTTC.

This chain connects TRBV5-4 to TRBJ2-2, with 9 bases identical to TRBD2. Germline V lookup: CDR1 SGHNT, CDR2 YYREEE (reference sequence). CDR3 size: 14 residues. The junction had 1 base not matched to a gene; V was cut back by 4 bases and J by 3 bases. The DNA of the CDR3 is TGTGCCAGCAGCGCGGGGGGGTACACCGGGGAGCTGTTTTTT. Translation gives CASSAGGYTGELFF.

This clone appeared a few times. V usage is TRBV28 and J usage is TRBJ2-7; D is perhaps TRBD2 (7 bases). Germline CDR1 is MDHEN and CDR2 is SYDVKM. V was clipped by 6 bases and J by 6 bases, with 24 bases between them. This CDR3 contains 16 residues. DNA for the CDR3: TGTGCCAGCAGCCCCACTGGGGGGGGCGCTTTAGCCGAGCAGTACTTC. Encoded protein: CASSPTGGGALAEQYF.

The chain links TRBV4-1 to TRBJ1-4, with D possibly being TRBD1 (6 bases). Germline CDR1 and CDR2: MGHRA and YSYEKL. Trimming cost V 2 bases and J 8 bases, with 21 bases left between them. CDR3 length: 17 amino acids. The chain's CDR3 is CASSQTEGSGAREKLFF. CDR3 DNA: TGCGCCAGCAGCCAAACCGAGGGATCAGGGGCGAGGGAAAAACTGTTTTTT.

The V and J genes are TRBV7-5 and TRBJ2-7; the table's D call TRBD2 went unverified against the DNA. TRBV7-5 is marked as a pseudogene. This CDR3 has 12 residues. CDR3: CARNLGSREQYF. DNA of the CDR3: TGTGCCAGAAACCTCGGTTCGCGGGAGCAGTACTTC.

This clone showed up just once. DNA of the CDR3: TGTGCCAGCAGCACCCGACTAGCGGCGGAGTACGAGCAGTACTTC. It specifies CASSTRLAAEYEQYF. The chain combines TRBV7-2 with TRBJ2-7, with 9 bases identical to TRBD2. The ends lost 5 bases at V and 4 bases at J; junction bases unmatched: 9. The V gene's germline CDR1 is SGHTA and CDR2 FQGNSA. The CDR3 contains 15 residues.

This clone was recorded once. CDR3 residues: CASSLVVGGSSTDTQYF. The CDR3 DNA follows: TGCGCCAGCAGCTTGGTCGTGGGGGGGTCTAGCACAGATACGCAGTATTTT. The chain uses TRBV5-1 and TRBJ2-3; 7 bases match TRBD2. J gave up 0 bases and V 0 bases, and 7 bases lay outside the gene matches. This CDR3 contains 17 residues. The V gene's germline CDR1 is SGHRS and CDR2 YFSETQ.

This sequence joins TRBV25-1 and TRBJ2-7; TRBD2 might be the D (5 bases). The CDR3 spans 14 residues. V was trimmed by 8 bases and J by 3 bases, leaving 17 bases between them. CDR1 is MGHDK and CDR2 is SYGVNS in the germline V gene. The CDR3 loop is CASSNRGTGYEQYF. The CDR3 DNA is TGTGCCAGCTCGAATCGGGGTACGGGCTACGAGCAGTACTTC.

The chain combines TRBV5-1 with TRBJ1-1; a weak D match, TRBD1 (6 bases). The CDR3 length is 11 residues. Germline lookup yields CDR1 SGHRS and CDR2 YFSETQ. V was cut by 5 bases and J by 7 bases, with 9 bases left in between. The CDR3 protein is CASRGAGEAFF. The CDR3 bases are TGCGCCAGCAGGGGGGCTGGTGAAGCTTTCTTT.